These T cell receptor beta chains were read from a single sample in a study of patients and donors after allogeneic stem cell transplantation. TCRdb reanalysed the RT-PCR reads using MiXCR and keeps one entry per CDR3 protein. The sample has roughly 880,000 distinct CDR3 sequences; roughly 18% are singletons. Sequenced: blood, either unsorted or a sorted T cell fraction (not recorded which). Receptor source: a human donor who was either an allogeneic HSCT recipient or a stem cell or donor lymphocyte infusion donor (not recorded which). It is not recorded whose cells these are; they may come from a transplant donor. Both conserved end residues are part of each CDR3. The D gene is left open where the match is weak. The size of a clone is reported for some rows only, either as once, few or many, or as a class for expanded clones.

CDR3nt: TGCGCCAGCAGCTTGGCCGCTAGGGCTGAAGCTTTCTTT
CDR3aa: CASSLAARAEAFF
j_gene: TRBJ1-1
d_gene: NA
abundance: NA
v_gene: TRBV5-1

CDR3nt: TGTGCCAGCGGTTCACGCCTGAACACTGAAGCTTTCTTT
CDR3aa: CASGSRLNTEAFF
j_gene: TRBJ1-1
d_gene: NA
abundance: NA
v_gene: TRBV2

CDR3nt: TGTGCCAGCAGGATAGGGGGGGAAGCTTTCTTT
CDR3aa: CASRIGGEAFF
j_gene: TRBJ1-1
d_gene: NA
abundance: many
v_gene: TRBV12-3/TRBV12-4

CDR3nt: TGTGCCTGGAGTGCCCCAGGGGCTAGCGGTACGCAGTATTTT
CDR3aa: CAWSAPGASGTQYF
j_gene: TRBJ2-3
d_gene: NA
abundance: NA
v_gene: TRBV30

CDR3nt: TGTGCCAGCAGCCAAGCGGGAGTGTACCAAGAGACCCAGTACTTC
CDR3aa: CASSQAGVYQETQYF
j_gene: TRBJ2-5
d_gene: TRBD2
abundance: NA
v_gene: TRBV12-3/TRBV12-4

CDR3nt: TGCAGTGCTAAGGCTAGCAAAGGCTACAATGAGCAGTTCTTC
CDR3aa: CSAKASKGYNEQFF
j_gene: TRBJ2-1
d_gene: NA
abundance: few
v_gene: TRBV20-1

CDR3nt: TGCGCCAGCAGCTTGGCTACAACTAGCGGTTCAGATACGCAGTATTTT
CDR3aa: CASSLATTSGSDTQYF
j_gene: TRBJ2-3
d_gene: TRBD2
abundance: few
v_gene: TRBV5-1

CDR3nt: TGCGCCAGCAGCCAACGTGGCGGGGGGGTGATTAATGAGCAGTTCTTC
CDR3aa: CASSQRGGGVINEQFF
j_gene: TRBJ2-1
d_gene: TRBD2
abundance: NA
v_gene: TRBV4-1

CDR3nt: TGCAGTGCTAGAGTCTCGGGAATTCGGAATGAGCAGTTCTTC
CDR3aa: CSARVSGIRNEQFF
j_gene: TRBJ2-1
d_gene: NA
abundance: few
v_gene: TRBV20-1

CDR3nt: TGCGCCACCTCCTTGGGAGCCGACTACGAGCAGTACTTC
CDR3aa: CATSLGADYEQYF
j_gene: TRBJ2-7
d_gene: NA
abundance: few
v_gene: TRBV5-1

CDR3nt: TGTGCCAGCAGCCCAGGGTCGTCCCGCTACGAGCAGTACTTC
CDR3aa: CASSPGSSRYEQYF
j_gene: TRBJ2-7
d_gene: NA
abundance: NA
v_gene: TRBV9

CDR3nt: TGTGCCAGCAGCTTACATCCGGACCCGAGGCCGGACGGCTACACCTTC
CDR3aa: CASSLHPDPRPDGYTF
j_gene: TRBJ1-2
d_gene: NA
abundance: NA
v_gene: TRBV7-3

CDR3nt: TGTGCCAGCAGCCAAGTTCCGGTAAACTATGGCTACACCTTC
CDR3aa: CASSQVPVNYGYTF
j_gene: TRBJ1-2
d_gene: NA
abundance: NA
v_gene: TRBV4-2

CDR3nt: TGTGCCAGCAGCCCCGCCGGGACAGGATTTGAAGCTTTCTTT
CDR3aa: CASSPAGTGFEAFF
j_gene: TRBJ1-1
d_gene: TRBD1
abundance: NA
v_gene: TRBV7-9

CDR3nt: TGCAGCGGGGAGTCCTACGAGCAGTACTTC
CDR3aa: CSGESYEQYF
j_gene: TRBJ2-7
d_gene: NA
abundance: few
v_gene: TRBV29-1

CDR3nt: TGTGCCAGCAGCCCACGAACAGGGAGTTCTAACTATGGCTACACCTTC
CDR3aa: CASSPRTGSSNYGYTF
j_gene: TRBJ1-2
d_gene: NA
abundance: NA
v_gene: TRBV7-8

CDR3nt: TGTGCCAGCAGCGTAGATGTACAGGTCGTGGATACGCAGTATTTT
CDR3aa: CASSVDVQVVDTQYF
j_gene: TRBJ2-3
d_gene: NA
abundance: NA
v_gene: TRBV9

CDR3nt: TGTGCCAGCAGCTTCTTACTAGCGGGAGGAGAGACCCAGTACTTC
CDR3aa: CASSFLLAGGETQYF
j_gene: TRBJ2-5
d_gene: TRBD2
abundance: NA
v_gene: TRBV5-6

CDR3nt: TGTGCCAGCAGCCAAGCGACTAGCGGGGGTCGGGATACGCAGTATTTT
CDR3aa: CASSQATSGGRDTQYF
j_gene: TRBJ2-3
d_gene: TRBD2
abundance: NA
v_gene: TRBV4-2

CDR3nt: TGTGCCAGCAGCTTAGCGCCTGGGGTTGCAGAGACCCAGTACTTC
CDR3aa: CASSLAPGVAETQYF
j_gene: TRBJ2-5
d_gene: NA
abundance: few
v_gene: TRBV7-2

CDR3nt: TGTGCCAGCAGCTTGGCAGGGGGGACGAGCACCGGGGAGCTGTTTTTT
CDR3aa: CASSLAGGTSTGELFF
j_gene: TRBJ2-2
d_gene: NA
abundance: few
v_gene: TRBV5-6

CDR3nt: TGCAGTGCTAGAGATTTAACAGCGTACAATGAGCAGTTCTTC
CDR3aa: CSARDLTAYNEQFF
j_gene: TRBJ2-1
d_gene: NA
abundance: few
v_gene: TRBV20-1

CDR3nt: TGCGCCAGCAGCCCACAGCCGAAGGGGGAGACCCAGTACTTC
CDR3aa: CASSPQPKGETQYF
j_gene: TRBJ2-5
d_gene: NA
abundance: NA
v_gene: TRBV5-1

CDR3nt: TGTGCCACCAGTGATTTGCGGCTAGCGGGGGGGCCTGATGAGCAGTTCTTC
CDR3aa: CATSDLRLAGGPDEQFF
j_gene: TRBJ2-1
d_gene: TRBD2
abundance: few
v_gene: TRBV24-1

CDR3nt: TGTGCCAGCAGCCCCACTAGCGGGGGGGCCATAGAGACCCAGTACTTC
CDR3aa: CASSPTSGGAIETQYF
j_gene: TRBJ2-5
d_gene: TRBD2
abundance: NA
v_gene: TRBV6-1

CDR3nt: TGTGCCAGCAGCATAAGACAGACCCCTCCTAGGGAGCAGTACTTC
CDR3aa: CASSIRQTPPREQYF
j_gene: TRBJ2-7
d_gene: NA
abundance: NA
v_gene: TRBV6-1

CDR3nt: TGCGCCAGCAGCTTGGGACGTTTTCGGGATGAAAAACTGTTTTTT
CDR3aa: CASSLGRFRDEKLFF
j_gene: TRBJ1-4
d_gene: NA
abundance: NA
v_gene: TRBV5-1

CDR3nt: TGTGCCTGGACCTCGGGGGAGACCCAGTACTTC
CDR3aa: CAWTSGETQYF
j_gene: TRBJ2-5
d_gene: NA
abundance: few
v_gene: TRBV30

CDR3nt: TGTGCCAGCAGCAAAGAGACGGGAGTCCCCCCCTACGAGCAGTACTTC
CDR3aa: CASSKETGVPPYEQYF
j_gene: TRBJ2-7
d_gene: NA
abundance: few
v_gene: TRBV7-8

CDR3nt: TGTGCCAGCAGTCCAAACAGGGGCCCCGGGGAGCTGTTTTTT
CDR3aa: CASSPNRGPGELFF
j_gene: TRBJ2-2
d_gene: TRBD1
abundance: NA
v_gene: TRBV6-1

CDR3nt: TGTGCCAGCACCAGGACAGTTAGCTCCTACAAGCAGTACTTC
CDR3aa: CASTRTVSSYKQYF
j_gene: TRBJ2-7
d_gene: NA
abundance: NA
v_gene: TRBV6-1

CDR3nt: TGCAGTGCTAGCCTCCCGGGGCACTACAATGAGCAGTTCTTC
CDR3aa: CSASLPGHYNEQFF
j_gene: TRBJ2-1
d_gene: NA
abundance: NA
v_gene: TRBV20-1

CDR3nt: TGCGCCAGCAGCTTGGAGGGCGGGATTTCCTACGAGCAGTACTTC
CDR3aa: CASSLEGGISYEQYF
j_gene: TRBJ2-7
d_gene: NA
abundance: NA
v_gene: TRBV5-1

CDR3nt: TGCAGTGCTCTAGCGGGGGCCGGCAATGAGCAGTTCTTC
CDR3aa: CSALAGAGNEQFF
j_gene: TRBJ2-1
d_gene: TRBD2
abundance: NA
v_gene: TRBV20-1

CDR3nt: TGTGCCAGCAGTTTATTCCCGGGCGGGAGGACCGCGGGGCAGTACTTC
CDR3aa: CASSLFPGGRTAGQYF
j_gene: TRBJ2-7
d_gene: TRBD2
abundance: NA
v_gene: TRBV28

CDR3nt: TGTGCCAGCAGTGAAGCTAGCGGGGGCTACAATGAGCAGTTCTTC
CDR3aa: CASSEASGGYNEQFF
j_gene: TRBJ2-1
d_gene: TRBD2
abundance: NA
v_gene: TRBV6-1

CDR3nt: TGTGCCACCAGTGCCCAGCGGGACTATTACAATGAGCAGTTCTTC
CDR3aa: CATSAQRDYYNEQFF
j_gene: TRBJ2-1
d_gene: TRBD2
abundance: NA
v_gene: TRBV24-1

CDR3nt: TGCAGTGCTCCCCGGGAGGGGACAGGGTTTAACTATGGCTACACCTTC
CDR3aa: CSAPREGTGFNYGYTF
j_gene: TRBJ1-2
d_gene: TRBD1
abundance: few
v_gene: TRBV20-1

CDR3nt: TGCGCCAGCAGCTTGGAGATTGCAACTAATGAAAAACTGTTTTTT
CDR3aa: CASSLEIATNEKLFF
j_gene: TRBJ1-4
d_gene: NA
abundance: NA
v_gene: TRBV5-1

CDR3nt: TGCGCCAGCAGCTCCACCGGGACCCAACTAACGCAGTATTTT
CDR3aa: CASSSTGTQLTQYF
j_gene: TRBJ2-3
d_gene: NA
abundance: NA
v_gene: TRBV5-1

CDR3nt: TGTGCCACCAGCAGAGCTCGGACAGGGGTAAAAACTGAAGCTTTCTTT
CDR3aa: CATSRARTGVKTEAFF
j_gene: TRBJ1-1
d_gene: TRBD1
abundance: few
v_gene: TRBV15

CDR3nt: TGTGCCAGCAGTTACAGGGTTACAGGGATCAATCAGCCCCAGCATTTT
CDR3aa: CASSYRVTGINQPQHF
j_gene: TRBJ1-5
d_gene: NA
abundance: NA
v_gene: TRBV6-2/TRBV6-3

CDR3nt: TGTGCCAGCAGTTCCGACCCCTCTGAAGCTTTCTTT
CDR3aa: CASSSDPSEAFF
j_gene: TRBJ1-1
d_gene: NA
abundance: few
v_gene: TRBV7-9

CDR3nt: TGTGCCACCCTGCCTTCGGACAGGGTGACAGATACGCAGTATTTT
CDR3aa: CATLPSDRVTDTQYF
j_gene: TRBJ2-3
d_gene: TRBD1
abundance: NA
v_gene: TRBV15

CDR3nt: TGCAGTGCCAAGGGGGCGGTTGGTTCCTACAATGAGCAGTTCTTC
CDR3aa: CSAKGAVGSYNEQFF
j_gene: TRBJ2-1
d_gene: TRBD1
abundance: NA
v_gene: TRBV20-1

CDR3nt: TGCGCCAGCAGCTTGGGCGCCCCACGGCGGGAGACCCAGTACTTC
CDR3aa: CASSLGAPRRETQYF
j_gene: TRBJ2-5
d_gene: NA
abundance: NA
v_gene: TRBV5-1

CDR3nt: TGCAGTGCAATCGGACAGGGACCTGGGGCCAACGTCCTGACTTTC
CDR3aa: CSAIGQGPGANVLTF
j_gene: TRBJ2-6
d_gene: TRBD1
abundance: few
v_gene: TRBV20-1

CDR3nt: TGTGCCGGAGGGAGACGGAACACTGAAGCTTTCTTT
CDR3aa: CAGGRRNTEAFF
j_gene: TRBJ1-1
d_gene: NA
abundance: NA
v_gene: TRBV30

CDR3nt: TGTGCCAGCAGCTACTTACTAGCGGGAGGGCACACCGGGGAGCTGTTTTTT
CDR3aa: CASSYLLAGGHTGELFF
j_gene: TRBJ2-2
d_gene: TRBD2
abundance: NA
v_gene: TRBV7-9

CDR3nt: TGTGCCAGCACAACTAGGGGTAACTATGGCTACACCTTC
CDR3aa: CASTTRGNYGYTF
j_gene: TRBJ1-2
d_gene: NA
abundance: few
v_gene: TRBV28

CDR3nt: TGTGCCAGCAGTACAGGGCGGGAGAGATCTGAGCAGTTCTTC
CDR3aa: CASSTGRERSEQFF
j_gene: TRBJ2-1
d_gene: NA
abundance: NA
v_gene: TRBV2